The 32 T cell receptor beta chains reported below all come from one sample, sequenced in a study of blood T cell repertoires in COVID-19. Clones were sequenced by immunoSEQ multiplex PCR, and TCRdb holds only the in-frame ones, with some missing. Here the sample spans roughly 66,000 clones, more than 65% being singletons. Source material: peripheral blood. These TCRs come from a woman aged 55-70 years with acute or convalescent COVID-19.

This sequence joins TRBV5-5 and TRBJ1-6, with D possibly TRBD1 on 5 matching bases. Germline values: CDR1 SGHKS, CDR2 YYEKEE (reference sequence). This CDR3 contains 14 residues. V lost 5 bases to trimming and J lost 8 bases, with 14 bases between them. As DNA, the CDR3 is TGTGCCAGCAGGCAACTCCGGGGGTATTCACCCCTCCACTTT. Protein sequence: CASRQLRGYSPLHF.

V gene TRBV7-7 combines with J gene TRBJ2-5; TRBD2 matches 8 bases. This CDR3 contains 15 residues. Germline CDR1 is SSHAT and CDR2 is FNYEAQ (reference sequence). The J segment lost 5 bases and the V segment lost 5 bases, leaving 10 bases of the junction unmatched. The CDR3 spells CASSRGGGFRETQYF. The CDR3 nucleotides read TGTGCCAGCAGCAGAGGCGGGGGGTTCCGGGAGACCCAGTACTTC.

The CDR3 spells CASSPRTSGPQETQYF. The CDR3 DNA sequence: TGTGCCAGCAGCCCTCGGACTAGCGGGCCCCAAGAGACCCAGTACTTC. The rearrangement uses TRBV21-1 and TRBJ2-5; TRBD2, as called in the table, went unchecked against the DNA. TRBV21-1 represents a pseudogene. The CDR3 consists of 16 residues.

In its sample, this clone was seen a few times. The DNA of the CDR3 is TGTGCCAGCAGAGAGACTAGGTACACCGGGGAGCTGTTTTTT. Amino acid sequence: CASRETRYTGELFF. This sequence joins TRBV7-3 and TRBJ2-2; maybe TRBD2 (6 bases). The CDR3 contains 14 residues. Germline V gives CDR1 SGHTA, CDR2 FQGTGA. Trimming took 6 bases from V and 3 from J, leaving 11 bases between them.

The rearrangement links TRBV7-9 to TRBJ1-5; 9 bases match TRBD1. The CDR3 consists of 17 residues. From germline, CDR1 is SEHNR and CDR2 FQNEAQ (reference sequence). V trimming: 6 bases; J trimming: 2 bases; junction bases outside the gene matches: 11. The CDR3 DNA follows: TGTGCCAGCAGTTACGGGACAGGGCAACGGGGCAATCAGCCCCAGCATTTT. The encoded protein is CASSYGTGQRGNQPQHF. Variable domain in full (rest from reference TRBV7-9 and TRBJ1-5): DTGVSQNPRHKITKRGQNVTFRCDPISEHNRLYWYRQTLGQGPEFLTYFQNEAQLEKSRLLSDRFSAERPKGSFSTLEIQRTEQGDSAMYLCASSYGTGQRGNQPQHFGDGTRLSIL.

The rearrangement links TRBV18 to TRBJ1-5; 7 nucleotides line up with TRBD1. CDR1 and CDR2 from the germline V gene are KGHSH and LQKENI. V shed 4 bases and J 3 bases; nucleotides not matched to a gene: 6. The length of the CDR3 is 15 residues. The DNA for the CDR3 is TGTGCCAGCTCACTGACAGGGAGTGACAATCAGCCCCAGCATTTT. It yields the protein CASSLTGSDNQPQHF.

The CDR3 DNA is TGTGCCAGCAGCTTAGCGGAGGTCACTGAAGCTTTCTTT. Protein product: CASSLAEVTEAFF. This rearrangement joins TRBV7-9 to TRBJ1-1; D is undetermined. Germline assignment: CDR1 SEHNR and CDR2 FQNEAQ (reference sequence). V dropped 0 bases and J dropped 4 bases, with 6 bases sitting between them. The CDR3 is made up of 13 amino acids.

The CDR3 sequence: CASSSEGGNTIYF. CDR3 nucleotides: TGTGCCAGCAGTTCCGAGGGTGGAAACACCATATATTTT. V gene TRBV7-2 combines with J gene TRBJ1-3; unclear D gene. V was shortened by 6 bases and J by 3 bases, with 9 bases between the two germline ends. Germline CDR1 reads SGHTA; CDR2 reads FQGNSA. The CDR3 runs to 13 residues. Together with reference TRBV7-2 and TRBJ1-3, the CDR3 gives the full variable domain: GAGVSQSPSNKVTEKGKDVELRCDPISGHTALYWYRQSLGQGLEFLIYFQGNSAPDKSGLPSDRFSAERTGGSVSTLTIQRTQQEDSAVYLCASSSEGGNTIYFGEGSWLTVV.

The chain has TRBV11-2 and TRBJ2-7; D gene unclear. The ends were cut back, 5 bases at V and 5 bases at J, with 13 bases in the middle. The length of the CDR3 is 13 residues. Germline CDR1 and CDR2: SGHAT and FQNNGV. CDR3 loop: CASSRSRGNEQYF. CDR3 DNA sequence: TGTGCCAGCAGCAGATCTAGAGGCAACGAGCAGTACTTC.

V is TRBV6-5 and J is TRBJ1-2; TRBD1 matches 8 bases. CDR1 is MNHEY, CDR2 SVGAGI, per germline. This CDR3 comprises 15 residues. With V trimmed by 4 bases and J by 4 bases, 8 bases remained unmatched. This CDR3 is CASSSLPGGVYGYTF. The CDR3 nucleotides are TGTGCCAGCAGTTCGCTCCCAGGGGGCGTCTATGGCTACACCTTC.

This chain connects TRBV5-1 to TRBJ2-3; D is ambiguous. Trimming took off 0 bases at V and 4 bases at J, with 9 bases between the two ends. This CDR3 has 14 amino acids. Per the germline V gene, CDR1 is SGHRS and CDR2 is YFSETQ. CDR3 DNA sequence: TGCGCCAGCAGCTTGGATGATGCGGCAGATACGCAGTATTTT. Amino acid sequence: CASSLDDAADTQYF.

Only a few counts were recorded for this clone. V and J are TRBV6-5 and TRBJ1-1; the match to TRBD1 covers 8 bases. V shed 4 bases, J shed 4 bases, and the junction held 11 bases outside the gene matches. CDR3 size: 16 residues. From germline, CDR1 is MNHEY and CDR2 SVGAGI. CDR3 DNA sequence: TGTGCCAGCAGTTGGGATAGACAGGGGTTGGGCACTGAAGCTTTCTTT. Encoded protein: CASSWDRQGLGTEAFF.

This clone was recorded once. CDR3 nucleotides: TGTGCCAGCAGCTTAGATCCAGAGAACACTGAAGCTTTCTTT. Translating gives CASSLDPENTEAFF. The rearrangement links TRBV7-6 to TRBJ1-1; D is ambiguous. Trimming took off 1 base at V and 1 base at J, with 7 bases between the two ends. The CDR3 contains 14 residues. Germline assignment: CDR1 SGHVS and CDR2 FNYEAQ.

This clone was picked up a small number of times. CDR3 in amino acids: CASSVRSGIQYF. CDR3 DNA: TGTGCCAGTAGTGTTCGAAGCGGCATTCAGTACTTC. This chain links TRBV19 with TRBJ2-4; maybe TRBD2 (5 bases). From germline, CDR1 is LNHDA and CDR2 SQIVND (reference sequence). The V end lost 5 bases, the J end lost 9 bases, and 11 bases lay between the germline ends. The CDR3 length is 12 residues.

The chain links TRBV27 to TRBJ1-1; D ambiguous. The CDR3 extends over 14 amino acids. Looked up from germline, CDR1 is MNHEY and CDR2 is SMNVEV (reference sequence). V lost 5 bases and J 5 bases, leaving 15 bases between the germline ends. For the CDR3, the DNA is TGTGCCAGCAGTGCCCAGCGATCGGGTACTGAAGCTTTCTTT. It is translated as CASSAQRSGTEAFF.

This chain uses TRBV6-5 with TRBJ1-6; the match to TRBD1 covers 9 bases. This CDR3 spans 15 amino acids. Per the germline V gene, CDR1 is MNHEY and CDR2 is SVGAGI. V lost 7 bases to trimming and J lost 4 bases; unmatched junction nucleotides: 5. The CDR3 DNA sequence: TGTGCCAGCACCGGGACAGGGTCTTATAATTCACCCCTCCACTTT. Translated, it gives CASTGTGSYNSPLHF.

This chain joins TRBV30 and TRBJ2-1, with TRBD2 as a possible D gene (5 bases). This CDR3 is built from 15 residues. Germline V gene data show CDR1 as GTSNPN and CDR2 as SVGIG (reference sequence). V lost 5 bases to trimming and J lost 2 bases, with 16 bases between them. The CDR3 nucleotides are TGTGCCTGGCGGCGGACCCCTAGCCCCTACAATGAGCAGTTCTTC. It encodes CAWRRTPSPYNEQFF.

This rearrangement joins TRBV6-6 to TRBJ2-1; possible D gene TRBD2, 5 bases. The germline CDR1 and CDR2 sequences are MNHNY and SVGAGI (reference sequence). V lost 5 bases to trimming and J lost 5 bases, with 22 bases between them. This CDR3 is 17 amino acids long. CDR3 amino acids: CASSRTRRRWIDNEQFF. DNA of the CDR3: TGTGCCAGCAGTCGTACTAGAAGGAGATGGATCGACAATGAGCAGTTCTTC.

This chain links TRBV9 with TRBJ2-2; 9 bases are shared with TRBD1. Trimming took 2 bases from V and 2 from J; bases not matched to a gene: 7. Germline values: CDR1 SGDLS, CDR2 YYNGEE. The CDR3 covers 17 residues. The CDR3, as DNA: TGTGCCAGCAGCGTTTCTACAGGGGGCCTAAACACCGGGGAGCTGTTTTTT. This sequence encodes CASSVSTGGLNTGELFF.

The chain uses TRBV5-1 and TRBJ2-3; tentative D call: TRBD1 (6 bases). The CDR3 is made up of 14 amino acids. Germline assignment: CDR1 SGHRS and CDR2 YFSETQ. Trimming cost V 5 bases and J 2 bases, with 12 bases left between them. This CDR3 reads CASRSGTSTDTQYF. CDR3 in DNA: TGCGCCAGCAGGTCTGGGACATCCACAGATACGCAGTATTTT.

The chain joins TRBV19 to TRBJ1-1, with D possibly matching TRBD1 (6 bases). Germline-derived CDR1 and CDR2 are LNHDA and SQIVND (reference sequence). This CDR3 is built from 14 residues. V lost 1 base and J 4 bases, leaving 10 bases between the germline ends. The CDR3 DNA reads TGTGCCAGTAGTATAGTCCAGGACAGCACTGAAGCTTTCTTT. Amino acids: CASSIVQDSTEAFF. Together with reference TRBV19 and TRBJ1-1, the CDR3 gives the full variable domain: DGGITQSPKYLFRKEGQNVTLSCEQNLNHDAMYWYRQDPGQGLRLIYYSQIVNDFQKGDIAEGYSVSREKKESFPLTVTSAQKNPTAFYLCASSIVQDSTEAFFGQGTRLTVV.

This chain joins TRBV5-4 and TRBJ2-1; 9 bases line up with TRBD2. The V and J ends lost 2 bases and 13 bases, in that order; junction bases with no gene match: 7. Germline V gene sequence: CDR1 SGHNT, CDR2 YYREEE (reference sequence). The CDR3 is 13 amino acids. The CDR3 loop is CASSFSAGGRQFF. The CDR3 DNA reads as TGTGCCAGCAGCTTTTCTGCGGGGGGGAGACAGTTCTTC.

This clone came up once. The chain uses TRBV4-2 and TRBJ1-1; perhaps TRBD1 as D (6 bases). Germline CDR1 reads LGHNA; CDR2 reads YNFKEQ. V lost 0 bases and J 1 base, leaving 9 bases between the germline ends. The length of the CDR3 is 15 residues. In nucleotides, the CDR3 is TGTGCCAGCAGCCAAGACGCCAGGGGGAACACTGAAGCTTTCTTT. Protein sequence: CASSQDARGNTEAFF.

This chain connects TRBV5-6 to TRBJ2-7; TRBD1 matches 10 bases. Per the germline V gene, CDR1 is SGHDT and CDR2 is YYEEEE. The junction had 9 bases not matched to a gene; V was cut back by 0 bases and J by 6 bases. There are 16 residues in the CDR3. The CDR3 loop reads CASSLDLGTGVSEQYF. CDR3 DNA: TGTGCCAGCAGCTTGGACCTTGGGACAGGGGTTTCCGAGCAGTACTTC.

This clone was seen only once. V usage is TRBV25-1 and J usage is TRBJ1-2, with D perhaps matching TRBD1 (5 bases). CDR1 and CDR2 from the germline V gene are MGHDK and SYGVNS. This CDR3 contains 12 residues. The V end lost 1 base, the J end lost 10 bases, and 10 bases lay between the germline ends. This CDR3 reads CASSESPGYYTF. The CDR3 bases are TGTGCCAGCAGTGAATCCCCAGGGTACTACACCTTC.

The chain joins TRBV6-5 to TRBJ2-7; the match to TRBD1 covers 8 bases. This CDR3 contains 13 residues. In germline, CDR1 is MNHEY, CDR2 SVGAGI. Trimming removed 6 bases from V and 4 bases from J; junction bases left unmatched: 5. The CDR3: CASRKDRVYEQYF. CDR3 bases: TGTGCCAGCAGGAAGGACAGGGTGTACGAGCAGTACTTC.

The V call is TRBV6-5, the J call TRBJ1-1; D is ambiguous. Germline values: CDR1 MNHEY, CDR2 SVGAGI. The CDR3 length is 14 residues. V lost 7 bases and J lost 1, with 13 bases in between. CDR3 sequence (DNA): TGTGCCAGCACCATGCAGCGGGGGAACACTGAAGCTTTCTTT. Translating it yields CASTMQRGNTEAFF.

The V call is TRBV6-5, the J call TRBJ2-3; weak D call: TRBD2 (7 bases). CDR1 MNHEY and CDR2 SVGAGI come from the germline V gene. This CDR3 has 15 residues. V lost 5 bases, J lost 1 base, and 13 bases lay in between. This CDR3 is CASSTGGAGTDTQYF. Written as DNA, the CDR3 is TGTGCCAGCAGTACTGGGGGGGCCGGCACAGATACGCAGTATTTT.

The rearrangement uses TRBV25-1 and TRBJ1-1; tentative D call: TRBD1 (5 bases). V lost 1 base, J lost 4 bases, and 10 bases lay in between. Germline loops: CDR1 MGHDK, CDR2 SYGVNS. The length of the CDR3 is 14 residues. The CDR3 is CASSESGRATEAFF. In nucleotides, the CDR3 is TGTGCCAGCAGTGAATCCGGCAGGGCCACTGAAGCTTTCTTT.

The V call is TRBV27, the J call TRBJ2-1; 16 bases line up with TRBD2. Germline V CDR1 and CDR2: MNHEY, SMNVEV (reference sequence). The V gene end was trimmed by 2 bases and the J gene end by 8 bases; junction bases not matched to a gene: 3. This CDR3 is 16 amino acids long. CDR3 residues: CASSLGTSGGADEQFF. The DNA for the CDR3 is TGTGCCAGCAGTTTAGGGACTAGCGGGGGGGCGGATGAGCAGTTCTTC.

The chain recombines TRBV6-5 with TRBJ2-3; TRBD2 agrees at 7 bases. The CDR3 totals 14 residues. Trimming cost V 8 bases and J 2 bases; bases outside gene matches: 7. Germline CDR1 MNHEY, CDR2 SVGAGI. The CDR3 is CASERLANTDTQYF. The CDR3 DNA is TGTGCCAGCGAGAGACTAGCTAACACAGATACGCAGTATTTT.

This rearrangement joins TRBV5-6 to TRBJ1-2; TRBD1 agrees at 7 bases. Germline V lookup: CDR1 SGHDT, CDR2 YYEEEE. The CDR3 has 14 amino acids. V was pared by 10 bases and J by 6 bases, with 15 bases of the junction left unmatched. CDR3 sequence: CAGGNRGIRDGYTF. DNA for the CDR3: TGTGCCGGAGGTAACAGGGGAATTAGAGATGGCTACACCTTC. The variable domain in full, completed from reference TRBV5-6 and TRBJ1-2, reads DAGVTQSPTHLIKTRGQQVTLRCSPKSGHDTVSWYQQALGQGPQFIFQYYEEEERQRGNFPDRFSGHQFPNYSSELNVNALLLGDSALYLCAGGNRGIRDGYTFGSGTRLTVV.